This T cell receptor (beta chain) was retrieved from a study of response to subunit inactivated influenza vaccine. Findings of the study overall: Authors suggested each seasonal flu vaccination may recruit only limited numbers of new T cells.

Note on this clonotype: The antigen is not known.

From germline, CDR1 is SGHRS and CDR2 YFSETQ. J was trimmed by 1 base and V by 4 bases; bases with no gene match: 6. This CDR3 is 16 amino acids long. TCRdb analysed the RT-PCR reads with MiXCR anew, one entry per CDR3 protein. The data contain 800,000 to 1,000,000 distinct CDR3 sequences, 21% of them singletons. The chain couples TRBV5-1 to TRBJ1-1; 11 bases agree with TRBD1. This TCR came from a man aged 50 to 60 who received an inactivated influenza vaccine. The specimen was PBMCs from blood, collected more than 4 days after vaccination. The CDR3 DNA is TGCGCCAGCAGCCTTCAGGGGACAGGGGGGAACACTGAAGCTTTCTTT. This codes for CASSLQGTGGNTEAFF.